A selection of T cell receptor beta chains follows, all from one sample in a study of T cells in Graves' hyperthyroidism and ophthalmopathy. TCRdb used MiXCR to reprocess the multiplex PCR reads, holding one entry per CDR3 protein. The data show about 600,000 distinct CDR3 sequences, 13% to 15% seen once. What was sequenced was blood. All receptors derive from a woman in her forties or fifties with Graves' ophthalmopathy. Both conserved end residues are part of each CDR3. The D gene is left open where the match is weak. Clone sizes are given selectively: once, few, many, or a class where the clone is expanded.

clone_size d_call j_call v_call cdr3_nt cdr3_aa
many TRBD2 TRBJ2-1 TRBV24-1 TGTGCCACCAGTGATGAATCCGGGACTAGCGGCCTTGCCTCCTACAATGAGCAGTTCTTC CATSDESGTSGLASYNEQFF
many TRBD2 TRBJ2-3 TRBV28 TGTGCCAGCATGGGAGGGCCGCCAGATACGCAGTATTTT CASMGGPPDTQYF
many TRBD1 TRBJ2-7 TRBV30 TGTGCCTGGACCCCCCTCGGGACAGCCTCCTACGAGCAGTACTTC CAWTPLGTASYEQYF
- - TRBJ1-4 TRBV29-1 TGCAGCGTTGAATGGGTACGTGGGTATGAAAAACTGTTTTTT CSVEWVRGYEKLFF
few - TRBJ2-5 TRBV5-5 TGTGCCAGCAGCTTGATTGGGGTCGTAGAGACCCAGTACTTC CASSLIGVVETQYF
many - TRBJ1-1 TRBV12-3/TRBV12-4 TGTGCCAGCAGTTTAGGGGTGGGTGCTTTCACGGGCACTGAAGCTTTCTTT CASSLGVGAFTGTEAFF
many - TRBJ2-7 TRBV7-8 TGTGCCAGCAGTCCACAGTCCGGAACAGGGCGGTACTTC CASSPQSGTGRYF
many - TRBJ1-1 TRBV27 TGTGCCAGCAGTGTGCGGAGGTTCGACACTGAAGCTTTCTTT CASSVRRFDTEAFF
few - TRBJ2-7 TRBV20-1 TGCAGTGCTTCCTCTAGCAGGGGCCTTTACGAGCAGTACTTC CSASSSRGLYEQYF
many - TRBJ1-2 TRBV5-5 TGTGCCAGCAGCTTGGTCCAGGGAAACTATGGCTACACCTTC CASSLVQGNYGYTF
many - TRBJ2-2 TRBV5-1 TGCGCCAGCAGCTGGGGGGCGAACACCGGGGAGCTGTTTTTT CASSWGANTGELFF
many - TRBJ1-1 TRBV6-2/TRBV6-3 TGTGCCAGCAGTTACGTGTGGGCGAACACTGAAGCTTTCTTT CASSYVWANTEAFF
many TRBD1 TRBJ1-5 TRBV7-2 TGTGCCAGCAGCTTAACCGGGACAGGTAGCAATCAGCCCCAGCATTTT CASSLTGTGSNQPQHF
- - TRBJ2-1 TRBV6-1 TGTGCCAGCTCACGCCGGGACTTGGTCAATGAGCAGTTCTTC CASSRRDLVNEQFF
few - TRBJ1-4 TRBV7-9 TGTGCCAGCAGCCCCCTCGGGAGTGTCGAAAAACTGTTTTTT CASSPLGSVEKLFF
many TRBD1 TRBJ2-7 TRBV7-2 TGTGCCAGCAGCTGGGGACAGGGGCAGTACGAGCAGTACTTC CASSWGQGQYEQYF
- - TRBJ2-3 TRBV25-1 TGTGCCAGCTGGGTGCTTTGGACCAGGGCACACACAGATACGCAGTGTTTT CASWVLWTRAHTDTQCF
few - TRBJ1-5 TRBV19 TGTGCCAGTAGTATCTCAGACAGCGGATATAGCAATCAGCCCCAGCATTTT CASSISDSGYSNQPQHF
many TRBD2 TRBJ2-4 TRBV30 TGTGCCTGGAGTGAGACTAGCGGGAAAAACATTCAGTACTTC CAWSETSGKNIQYF
few TRBD1 TRBJ2-1 TRBV29-1 TGCAGCGTCGACCGGGACAGGTACCTTCGAGAGCAGTTCTTC CSVDRDRYLREQFF
few - TRBJ2-5 TRBV7-2 TGTGCCAGCAGCTTAGTGTGGGGTATCGAGACCCAGTACTTC CASSLVWGIETQYF
- TRBD1 TRBJ1-6 TRBV2 TGTGCCAGCAATGAGGGACAGGGGGGTTCACCCCTCCACTTT CASNEGQGGSPLHF
few - TRBJ1-2 TRBV4-2 TGTGCCAGCAGCCAAGATCGACAGGCCTCCTATGGCTACACCTTC CASSQDRQASYGYTF
- - TRBJ1-2 TRBV6-5 TGTGCCAGCAGTTACTCGATTTACAGCTTAAGCTATGGCTACACCTTC CASSYSIYSLSYGYTF
- - TRBJ2-1 TRBV19 TGTGCCAGTAGTATAGGAGGGGCGGGTGAGCAGTTCTTC CASSIGGAGEQFF
few TRBD2 TRBJ2-3 TRBV9 TGTGCCAGCGGCGCGGGGGATGCCGGGACGCAGTATTTT CASGAGDAGTQYF
many TRBD2 TRBJ2-1 TRBV14 TGTGCCAGCAGCCAAGATATCGCAGGGCTAATAGCGGGAGGTAATGAGCAGTTCTTC CASSQDIAGLIAGGNEQFF
many TRBD2 TRBJ2-3 TRBV27 TGTGCCAGCCAACTAGCGGGAGATCTAGATACGCAGTATTTT CASQLAGDLDTQYF